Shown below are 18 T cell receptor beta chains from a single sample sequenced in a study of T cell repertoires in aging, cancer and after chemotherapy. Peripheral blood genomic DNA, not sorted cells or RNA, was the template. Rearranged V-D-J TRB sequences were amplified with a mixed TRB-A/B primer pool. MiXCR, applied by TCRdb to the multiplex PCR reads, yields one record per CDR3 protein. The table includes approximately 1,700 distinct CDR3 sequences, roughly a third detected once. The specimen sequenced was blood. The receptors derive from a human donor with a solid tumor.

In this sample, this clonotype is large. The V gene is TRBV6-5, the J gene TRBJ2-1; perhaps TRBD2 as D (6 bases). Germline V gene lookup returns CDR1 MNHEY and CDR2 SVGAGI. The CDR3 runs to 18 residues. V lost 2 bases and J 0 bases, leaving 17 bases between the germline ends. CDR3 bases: TGTGCCAGCAGTTACGCCCGTAGCGGCAAGAGCTCCTACAATGAGCAGTTCTTC. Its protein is CASSYARSGKSSYNEQFF.

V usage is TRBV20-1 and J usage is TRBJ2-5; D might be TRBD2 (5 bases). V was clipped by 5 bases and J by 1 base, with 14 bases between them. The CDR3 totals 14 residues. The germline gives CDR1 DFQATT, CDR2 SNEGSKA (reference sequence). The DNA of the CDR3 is TGCAGTGCTTCCGCCGGAGGCCGCCAAGAGACCCAGTACTTC. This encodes CSASAGGRQETQYF.

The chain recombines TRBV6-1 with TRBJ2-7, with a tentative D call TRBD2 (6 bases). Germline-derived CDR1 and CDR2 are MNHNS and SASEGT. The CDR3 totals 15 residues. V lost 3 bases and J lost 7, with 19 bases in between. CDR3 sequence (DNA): TGTGCCAGCAGTGATTCCCCCGGACTAACGGATGAGCAGTACGTC. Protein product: CASSDSPGLTDEQYV.

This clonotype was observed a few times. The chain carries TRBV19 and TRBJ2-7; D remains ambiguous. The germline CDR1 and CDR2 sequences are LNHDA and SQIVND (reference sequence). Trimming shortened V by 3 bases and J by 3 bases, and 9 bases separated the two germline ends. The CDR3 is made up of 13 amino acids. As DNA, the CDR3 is TGTGCCAGTAGTATCGGCAGAAGCTACGAGCAGTACTTC. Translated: CASSIGRSYEQYF.

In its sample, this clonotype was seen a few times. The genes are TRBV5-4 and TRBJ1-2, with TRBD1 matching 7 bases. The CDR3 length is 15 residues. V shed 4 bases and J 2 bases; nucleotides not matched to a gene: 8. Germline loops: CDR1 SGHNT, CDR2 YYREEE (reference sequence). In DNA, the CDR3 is TGTGCCAGCAGCCCCAATATACAGGGGAACTATGGCTACACCTTC. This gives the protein CASSPNIQGNYGYTF. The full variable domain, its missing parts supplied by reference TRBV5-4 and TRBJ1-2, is ETGVTQSPTHLIKTRGQQVTLRCSSQSGHNTVSWYQQALGQGPQFIFQYYREEENGRGNFPPRFSGLQFPNYSSELNVNALELDDSALYLCASSPNIQGNYGYTFGSGTRLTVV.

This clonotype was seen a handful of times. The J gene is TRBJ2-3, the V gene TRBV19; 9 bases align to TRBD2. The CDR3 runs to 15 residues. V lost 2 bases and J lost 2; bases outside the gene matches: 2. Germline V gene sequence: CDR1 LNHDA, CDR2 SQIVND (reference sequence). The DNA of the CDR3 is TGTGCCAGTAGTATAATGGGACTAGCCACAGATACGCAGTATTTT. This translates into CASSIMGLATDTQYF.

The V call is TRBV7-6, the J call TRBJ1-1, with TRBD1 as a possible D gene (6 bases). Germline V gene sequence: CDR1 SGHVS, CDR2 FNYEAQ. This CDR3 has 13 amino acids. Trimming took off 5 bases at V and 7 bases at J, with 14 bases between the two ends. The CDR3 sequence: CASSPVTGFEAFF. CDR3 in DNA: TGTGCCAGCAGCCCGGTGACAGGCTTTGAAGCTTTCTTT.

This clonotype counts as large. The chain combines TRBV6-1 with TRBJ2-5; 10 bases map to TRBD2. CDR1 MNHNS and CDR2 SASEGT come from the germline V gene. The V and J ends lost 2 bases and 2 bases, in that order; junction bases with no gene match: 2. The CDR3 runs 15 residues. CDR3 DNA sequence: TGTGCCAGCAGTGAAAGCGGGGGGGGACAAGAGACCCAGTACTTC. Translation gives CASSESGGGQETQYF.

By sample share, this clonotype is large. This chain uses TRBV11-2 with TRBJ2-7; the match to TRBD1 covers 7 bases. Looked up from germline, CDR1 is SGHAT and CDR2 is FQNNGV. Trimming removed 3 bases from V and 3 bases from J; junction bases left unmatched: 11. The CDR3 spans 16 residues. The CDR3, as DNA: TGTGCCAGCAGCTTTTTGGGCCGCGACAGGGTCTACGAGCAGTACTTC. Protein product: CASSFLGRDRVYEQYF.

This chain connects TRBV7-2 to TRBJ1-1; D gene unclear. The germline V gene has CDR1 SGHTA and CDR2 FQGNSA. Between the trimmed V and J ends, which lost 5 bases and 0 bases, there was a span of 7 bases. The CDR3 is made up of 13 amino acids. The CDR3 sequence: CASSQLLNTEAFF. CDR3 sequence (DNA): TGTGCCAGCAGCCAACTTCTGAACACTGAAGCTTTCTTT. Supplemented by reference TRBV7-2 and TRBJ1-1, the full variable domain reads GAGVSQSPSNKVTEKGKDVELRCDPISGHTALYWYRQSLGQGLEFLIYFQGNSAPDKSGLPSDRFSAERTGGSVSTLTIQRTQQEDSAVYLCASSQLLNTEAFFGQGTRLTVV.

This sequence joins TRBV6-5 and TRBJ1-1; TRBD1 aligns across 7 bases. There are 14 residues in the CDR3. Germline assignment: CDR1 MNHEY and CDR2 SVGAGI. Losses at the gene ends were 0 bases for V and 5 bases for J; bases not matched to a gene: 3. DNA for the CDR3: TGTGCCAGCAGTTACTCAGGGGGCGGGACTGAAGCTTTCTTT. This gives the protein CASSYSGGGTEAFF.

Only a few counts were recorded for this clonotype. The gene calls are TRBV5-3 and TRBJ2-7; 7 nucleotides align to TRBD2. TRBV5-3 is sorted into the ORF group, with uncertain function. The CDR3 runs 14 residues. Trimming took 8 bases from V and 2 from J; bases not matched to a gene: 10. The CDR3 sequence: CASSRGVQPYEQYF. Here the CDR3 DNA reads TGTGCCAGCAGCCGGGGGGTCCAGCCCTACGAGCAGTACTTC.

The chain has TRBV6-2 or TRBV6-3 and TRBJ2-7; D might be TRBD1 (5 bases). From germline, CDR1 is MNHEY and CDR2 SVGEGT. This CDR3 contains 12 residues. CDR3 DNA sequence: TGTGCAACAATTTCGAAGGGGTACGAGCAGTACTTC. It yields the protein CATISKGYEQYF.

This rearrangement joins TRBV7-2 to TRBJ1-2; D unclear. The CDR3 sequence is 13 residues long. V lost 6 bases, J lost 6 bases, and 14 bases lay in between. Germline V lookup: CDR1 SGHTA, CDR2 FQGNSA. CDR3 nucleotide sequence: TGTGCCAGCAGTGTGGTGGGCCAGGATGGCTACACCTTC. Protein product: CASSVVGQDGYTF.

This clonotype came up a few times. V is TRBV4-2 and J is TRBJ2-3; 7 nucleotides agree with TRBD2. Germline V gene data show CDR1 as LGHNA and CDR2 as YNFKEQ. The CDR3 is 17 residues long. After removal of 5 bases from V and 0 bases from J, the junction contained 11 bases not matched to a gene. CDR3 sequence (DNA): TGTGCCAGCAGCAGCGACCTTGGCGGGGGTAGCACAGATACGCAGTATTTT. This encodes CASSSDLGGGSTDTQYF.

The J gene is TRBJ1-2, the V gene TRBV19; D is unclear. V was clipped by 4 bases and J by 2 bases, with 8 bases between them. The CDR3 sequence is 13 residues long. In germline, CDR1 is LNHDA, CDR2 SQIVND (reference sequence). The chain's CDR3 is CASSRTGNYGYTF. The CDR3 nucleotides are TGTGCCAGTAGTAGAACCGGGAACTATGGCTACACCTTC.

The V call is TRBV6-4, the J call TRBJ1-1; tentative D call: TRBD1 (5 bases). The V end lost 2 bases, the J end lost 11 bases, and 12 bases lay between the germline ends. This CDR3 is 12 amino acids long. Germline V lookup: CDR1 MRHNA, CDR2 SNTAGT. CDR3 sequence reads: CASSDRGRAAFF. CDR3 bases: TGTGCCAGCAGTGACAGGGGCCGGGCTGCTTTCTTT.

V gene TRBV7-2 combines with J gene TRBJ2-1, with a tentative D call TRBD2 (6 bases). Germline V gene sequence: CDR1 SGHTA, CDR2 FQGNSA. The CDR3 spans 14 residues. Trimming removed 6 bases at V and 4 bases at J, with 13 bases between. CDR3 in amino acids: CASSIGTGYNEQFF. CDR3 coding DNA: TGTGCCAGCAGTATTGGGACTGGATACAATGAGCAGTTCTTC.